The next 5 T cell receptor beta chains were all read from a single sample in a study of T-cell memory formation after mild COVID-19. MiXCR, applied by TCRdb to the 5' RACE reads, yields one record per CDR3 protein. The profile shows about 470,000 distinct CDR3 sequences, around 25% of them singletons. The sequenced sample consisted of PBMCs or a T cell subset sorted from them (not recorded which). These receptors came from an adult woman who had mild COVID-19 (a few samples of this study predate the infection). Cell type and time point are not known.

This chain uses TRBV29-1 with TRBJ1-2; D remains ambiguous. Looked up from germline, CDR1 is SQVTM and CDR2 is ANQGSEA. Deletions cut 0 bases from V and 10 bases from J, with 12 bases between. This CDR3 has 12 residues. CDR3 DNA: TGCAGCGTTGAAGATCAAATGCAGGCCTACACCTTC. This sequence encodes CSVEDQMQAYTF.

In its sample, this clonotype was seen a few times. The chain combines TRBV7-8 with TRBJ1-2; no clear D gene. V was shortened by 5 bases and J by 5 bases, with 15 bases between the two germline ends. The CDR3 loop spans 14 amino acids. Germline CDR1 and CDR2: SGHVS and FQNEAQ. The CDR3: CASSQLFTGYGYTF. CDR3 coding DNA: TGTGCCAGCAGCCAATTATTTACGGGTTATGGCTACACCTTC.

This sequence joins TRBV20-1 and TRBJ2-7, with TRBD2 identical over 8 bases. The ends lost 0 bases at V and 3 bases at J; junction bases unmatched: 13. CDR3 length: 17 amino acids. Per germline, CDR1 DFQATT and CDR2 SNEGSKA (reference sequence). CDR3 bases: TGCAGTGCTAGAGATCGCATAGCCGGGACTAGGAGCTACGAGCAGTACTTC. This codes for CSARDRIAGTRSYEQYF.

This clonotype was seen a handful of times. J is TRBJ2-7 and V is TRBV12-3 or TRBV12-4, with a weak D call TRBD2 (5 bases). CDR3 length equals 13 residues. Trimming took 3 bases from V and 6 from J, leaving 12 bases between them. The CDR3 nucleotides read TGTGCCAGCAGTTTGGGAGTGAACGCCGAGCAGTACTTC. This gives the protein CASSLGVNAEQYF.

The CDR3 reads CASSQGTVAYEQYF. The CDR3 DNA reads TGTGCCAGCAGCCAAGGGACAGTTGCCTACGAGCAGTACTTC. V usage is TRBV4-2 and J usage is TRBJ2-7; possibly TRBD1 for D (6 bases). The CDR3 is 14 residues long. The V end lost 1 base, the J end lost 2 bases, and 9 bases lay between the germline ends. Per the germline V gene, CDR1 is LGHNA and CDR2 is YNFKEQ.